The source of this T cell receptor (beta chain) is a study of blood T cell repertoires in COVID-19 (dated by TCRdb to the early 2020s). For the wider study: The collaborator samples originated in the United States, Italy and Spain and spanned the acute and convalescent phases of COVID-19. The repertoires were released in a freely available public database meant as a resource for research on the immune response to SARS-CoV-2. The samples were drawn from two sources: the first 160 participants of the ongoing ImmuneRACE study, and 1,254 subjects contributed by 6 global collaborators. Where available, HLA class I and class II types were taken from metadata supplied by the sample provider and were not determined by assay-based typing. The material from the prospective study consisted of cDNA or gDNA derived from T cells, B-cell-depleted T cells, or PBMCs. A de-identified subject ID, COVID-19 status, age in years and sex were almost always included in the sample metadata. Subjects who had been exposed to COVID-19, were actively infected with it, or had recovered from it provided the deeply sampled blood TCRbeta repertoires that made up the dataset. Results and caveats for the whole study, not just this receptor: The amount of clinical and demographic metadata varied by source and participant and was provided uncurated.

Worth noting for this clone: What this receptor recognizes is not known. The record has no base qualities; no much larger clone is one base away.

The CDR3, from cysteine to phenylalanine, totals 12 residues. Only the CDR3 DNA is retained, 36 bases long and in frame from the first base. Germline trimming amounts to 10 bases on V and 7 bases on J, with 3 as the count of junction bases outside the gene matches. The germline V gene provides CDR1 MDHEN and CDR2 SYDVKM. TCRbeta CDR3 regions were amplified from genomic DNA by means of the immunoSEQ Assay, a bias-controlled multiplex PCR. The source study handled its data this way. Nucleated cell counts per sample were estimated from amplification of reference gene primers within the assay. Sequence reads were collapsed and filtered to measure the absolute abundance of every unique TCRbeta CDR3 rearrangement. For each sample, productive Simpson clonality was calculated as the square root of Simpson's diversity index over productive rearrangements. In TCRdb, the immuneACCESS table is reduced to in-frame sequences with V and J assigned. These tables do not hold every clone; where another copy was compared, an unresolved V gene accounts for under half, and the others remain unexplained. V, J and clone size are those of that table, while D and trimming were read from the DNA. The sample has approximately 240,000 clones on record, 65% to 80% of them singletons. The leading ten clones occupy roughly 4% of the sample.

The collaborating institutions used their own protocols to collect whole blood in K2EDTA tubes. For TCRbeta analysis, collaborators shipped samples as frozen whole blood, isolated PBMCs, or DNA extracted from either of those sample types. The rearrangement combines TRBV28 with TRBJ1-6; TRBD1 fits 8 bases in the junction. Sequencing was performed on peripheral blood. This clonotype was obtained from a woman aged 40 to 49 with active or convalescent COVID-19. CDR3 loop: CATGTGNSPLHF. The DNA sequence is as follows: TGTGCCACCGGGACAGGCAATTCACCCCTCCACTTT.